The 27 T cell receptor beta chains given below trace back to one sample, sequenced in a study of T cell responses to AZD1222 COVID-19 vaccine. Libraries were prepared by immunoSEQ multiplex PCR; TCRdb keeps only in-frame clonotypes and omits some of them. The sample shows 140,000 to 150,000 clones, approximately 90% of them seen only once. This specimen consisted of peripheral blood, obtained on day 0 of AZD1222 vaccination. The receptors here all came from an adult in good health.

The chain uses TRBV6-5 and TRBJ2-1, with 10 bases fitting TRBD2. The CDR3 is 15 amino acids. With V trimmed by 8 bases and J by 8 bases, 12 bases remained unmatched. The germline V gene encodes CDR1 MNHEY and CDR2 SVGAGI. Here the CDR3 DNA reads TGTGCCAGCGTTGCTGGTCTAGCGGGAGCGCATGAGCAGTTCTTC. The encoded protein is CASVAGLAGAHEQFF.

This clone was counted once. The chain joins TRBV28 to TRBJ2-7; D is undetermined. The V gene's germline CDR1 is MDHEN and CDR2 SYDVKM. CDR3 length: 16 amino acids. V lost 11 bases to trimming and J lost 3 bases, with 26 bases between them. The CDR3, as DNA: TGTGCCGTCCGAGATTCTACACGAAAAATTCTCTACGAGCAGTACTTC. It translates to CAVRDSTRKILYEQYF.

This clone was counted only a few times. The chain has TRBV7-2 and TRBJ1-5; tentatively, D is TRBD1 (6 bases). The CDR3 is 17 residues long. Germline V CDR1 and CDR2: SGHTA, FQGNSA. The V gene lost 0 bases and the J gene lost 2 bases, with 14 bases spanning the gap. CDR3 bases: TGTGCCAGCAGCTTAGCGCTTCTCAGGGGAGGCAATCAGCCCCAGCATTTT. This translates into CASSLALLRGGNQPQHF.

The chain couples TRBV13 to TRBJ1-5, with 8 nucleotides matching TRBD1. The germline V gene encodes CDR1 PRHDT and CDR2 FYEKMQ (reference sequence). This CDR3 is built from 16 residues. The V segment lost 5 bases and the J segment 5 bases; nucleotides outside the gene matches: 11. The CDR3 protein is CASSHPTGQGDQPQHF. Written as DNA, the CDR3 is TGTGCCAGCAGCCACCCGACTGGACAGGGTGATCAGCCCCAGCATTTT.

The gene calls are TRBV14 and TRBJ1-2; D gene uncertain. In germline, CDR1 is SGHDN, CDR2 FVKESK. Trimming took 4 bases from V and 1 from J, leaving 10 bases between them. The CDR3 runs 14 residues. In DNA, the CDR3 is TGTGCCAGCAGCCCCCTTACAGATAACTATGGCTACACCTTC. This codes for CASSPLTDNYGYTF.

V is TRBV28 and J is TRBJ1-1; TRBD1 might be the D (5 bases). The CDR3 runs to 15 residues. V was shortened by 4 bases and J by 4 bases, with 16 bases between the two germline ends. CDR1 is MDHEN, CDR2 SYDVKM, per germline. The DNA for the CDR3 is TGTGCCAGCAGTTATAGGGCGTGGGGGAGCACTGAAGCTTTCTTT. Amino acids: CASSYRAWGSTEAFF. The full variable domain, with the rest looked up from reference TRBV28 and TRBJ1-1, is DVKVTQSSRYLVKRTGEKVFLECVQDMDHENMFWYRQDPGLGLRLIYFSYDVKMKEKGDIPEGYSVSREKKERFSLILESASTNQTSMYLCASSYRAWGSTEAFFGQGTRLTVV.

The chain recombines TRBV2 with TRBJ2-2; 8 nucleotides align to TRBD2. V lost 5 bases and J lost 4; bases outside the gene matches: 3. The length of the CDR3 is 14 residues. Germline assignment: CDR1 SNHLY and CDR2 FYNNEI. CDR3 in DNA: TGTGCCAGCAGTACTAGCGGAGGCACCGGGGAGCTGTTTTTT. Its protein product is CASSTSGGTGELFF.

The rearrangement links TRBV5-5 to TRBJ1-5; D uncertain. The CDR3 is 13 residues long. V was clipped by 3 bases and J by 4 bases, with 8 bases between them. CDR1 is SGHKS, CDR2 YYEKEE, per germline (reference sequence). CDR3 in DNA: TGTGCCAGCAGCTCGCAGGCGAATCAGCCCCAGCATTTT. It specifies CASSSQANQPQHF.

The chain employs TRBV19 and TRBJ1-5; D remains unclear. The CDR3 sequence is 12 residues long. V was clipped by 5 bases and J by 12 bases, with 14 bases between them. Per the germline V gene, CDR1 is LNHDA and CDR2 is SQIVND (reference sequence). The CDR3 here is CASSPPRSHQHF. The DNA for the CDR3 is TGTGCCAGTAGTCCTCCGCGGTCACACCAGCATTTT.

The chain links TRBV5-5 to TRBJ2-5; weak D call: TRBD1 (7 bases). V was shortened by 5 bases and J by 1 base, with 21 bases between the two germline ends. This CDR3 has 17 residues. The germline V gene has CDR1 SGHKS and CDR2 YYEKEE (reference sequence). The CDR3 nucleotides are TGTGCCAGCAGTTACCCTCGGCCAGGGGGGACCCAAGAGACCCAGTACTTC. Translation: CASSYPRPGGTQETQYF.

The V and J genes are TRBV10-1 and TRBJ2-1; 9 bases are a match to TRBD1. Germline V gene lookup returns CDR1 WNHNN and CDR2 SYGVQD (reference sequence). V was clipped by 6 bases and J by 4 bases; unmatched bases: 7. The CDR3 is 15 amino acids. CDR3 loop: CASSAGTGSYNEQFF. Here the CDR3 DNA reads TGCGCCAGCAGCGCCGGGACAGGGTCGTACAATGAGCAGTTCTTC.

J is TRBJ1-5 and V is TRBV7-3; 7 positions match TRBD1. The CDR3 has 15 amino acids. Trimming at V came to 5 bases and at J to 8 bases, leaving 12 bases not matched to a gene. Germline assignment: CDR1 SGHTA and CDR2 FQGTGA. In DNA, the CDR3 is TGTGCCAGCAGCCGGACAGGCAAAGAAGGGGAGCCCCAGCATTTT. It is translated as CASSRTGKEGEPQHF.

The CDR3 sequence is CASSTGTSGVGRSYEQYF. The CDR3 DNA reads as TGTGCCAGCAGCACCGGGACTAGCGGTGTCGGTCGCTCCTACGAGCAGTACTTC. This chain joins TRBV13 and TRBJ2-7; the match to TRBD2 covers 11 bases. Germline CDR1 and CDR2: PRHDT and FYEKMQ (reference sequence). V lost 5 bases to trimming and J lost 0 bases; unmatched junction nucleotides: 12. The CDR3 totals 18 residues. Using reference TRBV13 and TRBJ2-7 for the parts outside the CDR3, the full variable domain is AAGVIQSPRHLIKEKRETATLKCYPIPRHDTVYWYQQGPGQDPQFLISFYEKMQSDKGSIPDRFSAQQFSDYHSELNMSSLELGDSALYFCASSTGTSGVGRSYEQYFGPGTRLTVT.

The V and J genes are TRBV4-1 and TRBJ1-1; unclear D gene. V dropped 2 bases and J dropped 0 bases, with 16 bases sitting between them. This CDR3 region has 17 residues. Germline-derived CDR1 and CDR2 are MGHRA and YSYEKL. This CDR3 reads CASSQWGGNKVNTEAFF. The CDR3 region has the DNA TGCGCCAGCAGCCAATGGGGAGGGAATAAGGTGAACACTGAAGCTTTCTTT.

The count of this clone is one. The chain links TRBV2 to TRBJ2-2; tentative D call: TRBD2 (5 bases). V was clipped by 6 bases and J by 0 bases, with 11 bases between them. CDR1 and CDR2 (germline): SNHLY, FYNNEI. This CDR3 spans 15 amino acids. The DNA for the CDR3 is TGTGCCAGCAGCCTACTAGAGGCGAACACCGGGGAGCTGTTTTTT. Its translation: CASSLLEANTGELFF.

The V gene is TRBV12-3 or TRBV12-4, the J gene TRBJ1-1; D is ambiguous. CDR3 length: 13 amino acids. The ends were cut back, 3 bases at V and 0 bases at J, with 5 bases in the middle. The CDR3 loop is CASSLEVNTEAFF. The CDR3 nucleotides read TGTGCCAGCAGTTTGGAGGTGAACACTGAAGCTTTCTTT.

The chain links TRBV24-1 to TRBJ2-5; TRBD1 aligns across 8 bases. Germline V gene data show CDR1 as KGHDR and CDR2 as SFDVKD. CDR3 length equals 16 residues. The trim removed 2 bases at V and 2 bases at J, leaving 6 bases unmatched. In DNA form, the CDR3 reads TGTGCCACCAGTGATTCTTTAAGGACAGGGCAAGAGACCCAGTACTTC. As protein: CATSDSLRTGQETQYF.

The rearrangement links TRBV29-1 to TRBJ2-1; 9 bases agree with TRBD2. CDR1 and CDR2 from the germline V gene are SQVTM and ANQGSEA. The CDR3 loop spans 15 amino acids. With V trimmed by 0 bases and J by 7 bases, 7 bases remained unmatched. This CDR3 reads CSVEDWLAGSNEQFF. In nucleotides, the CDR3 is TGCAGCGTTGAAGATTGGCTAGCGGGATCGAATGAGCAGTTCTTC.

The chain employs TRBV6-5 and TRBJ2-1; D is unresolved. The V gene's germline CDR1 is MNHEY and CDR2 SVGAGI. The V gene lost 7 bases and the J gene lost 1 base, with 5 bases spanning the gap. The CDR3 runs to 12 residues. For the CDR3, the DNA is TGTGCCAGCACCCTTTCCTACAATGAGCAGTTCTTC. It yields the protein CASTLSYNEQFF.

The rearrangement joins TRBV4-2 to TRBJ2-5; 8 bases are a match to TRBD2. This CDR3 has 18 amino acids. Germline CDR1 is LGHNA and CDR2 is YNFKEQ. V was clipped by 0 bases and J by 7 bases; unmatched bases: 16. CDR3 coding DNA: TGTGCCAGCAGCCAAGAAATCCTAGCGGGCCCCGGGGGTGGGACCCAGTACTTC. It codes for CASSQEILAGPGGGTQYF.

This clone was detected a few times. The rearrangement links TRBV10-1 to TRBJ2-3; D gene unclear. CDR1 and CDR2 from the germline V gene are WNHNN and SYGVQD (reference sequence). The CDR3 consists of 12 residues. Trimming pared 4 bases from V and 3 bases from J, leaving 5 bases between. The chain's CDR3 is CASSGTTDTQYF. CDR3 DNA: TGCGCCAGCAGTGGAACTACAGATACGCAGTATTTT.

The genes are TRBV6-5 and TRBJ1-4; 9 bases agree with TRBD1. Germline CDR1 reads MNHEY; CDR2 reads SVGAGI. The CDR3 extends over 15 amino acids. With 2 bases clipped from V and 5 bases from J, the junction kept 3 bases outside the gene matches. This CDR3 reads CASSYDGTGNEKLFF. Written as DNA, the CDR3 is TGTGCCAGCAGTTACGACGGGACAGGGAATGAAAAACTGTTTTTT.

The CDR3 spells CASSVGQGNYGYTF. The CDR3 DNA sequence: TGTGCCAGCAGCGTAGGTCAGGGCAACTATGGCTACACCTTC. The chain is built from TRBV9 and TRBJ1-2; TRBD1 might be the D (5 bases). The V gene lost 0 bases and the J gene lost 2 bases, with 8 bases spanning the gap. In germline, CDR1 is SGDLS, CDR2 YYNGEE. The CDR3 covers 14 residues. The full variable domain, rest sourced from reference TRBV9 and TRBJ1-2, is DSGVTQTPKHLITATGQRVTLRCSPRSGDLSVYWYQQSLDQGLQFLIQYYNGEERAKGNILERFSAQQFPDLHSELNLSSLELGDSALYFCASSVGQGNYGYTFGSGTRLTVV.

The chain uses TRBV4-3 and TRBJ2-7; 11 nucleotides align to TRBD2. Germline lookup yields CDR1 LGHNA and CDR2 YSLEER. The CDR3 consists of 15 residues. V lost 2 bases and J lost 4; bases outside the gene matches: 4. CDR3 in amino acids: CASSQYLAGGYEQYF. Written as DNA, the CDR3 is TGCGCCAGCAGCCAATACCTAGCGGGAGGTTACGAGCAGTACTTC.

With respect to this clone: This sample includes further DNA sequences coding for the same CDR3. The chain recombines TRBV7-3 with TRBJ2-1; D gene ambiguous. The CDR3 has 15 residues. Germline lookup yields CDR1 SGHTA and CDR2 FQGTGA. The germline V and J ends were trimmed by 5 bases and 0 bases, with 11 bases remaining between them. The CDR3 coding sequence is TGTGCCAGCAGCCTCCGGCCGAGCTCCTACAATGAGCAGTTCTTC. Its protein product is CASSLRPSSYNEQFF.

The rearrangement links TRBV7-2 to TRBJ1-4, with 8 bases aligning to TRBD1. Germline trimming cut 4 bases from V and 7 bases from J; bases unmatched to any gene: 8. The germline CDR1 and CDR2 sequences are SGHTA and FQGNSA. The CDR3 consists of 15 residues. In DNA form, the CDR3 reads TGTGCCAGCAGCTCGCAGGGGGCGCGGGTTGAAAAACTGTTTTTT. Its translation: CASSSQGARVEKLFF.

The chain couples TRBV7-3 to TRBJ2-1; possibly TRBD2 for D (6 bases). V was shortened by 4 bases and J by 16 bases, with 20 bases between the two germline ends. The CDR3 sequence is 13 residues long. CDR1 is SGHTA and CDR2 is FQGTGA in the germline V gene. DNA of the CDR3: TGTGCCAGCAGCTCCGCGGGACGCAACTACCCTTTCTTC. Amino acid sequence: CASSSAGRNYPFF.